This T cell receptor beta chain was sequenced for a study of CD8 T cells in Susac syndrome. Random hexamers were used to reverse transcribe the RNA input (about 0.5 to 1 ug). TCRdb recomputed calls from the immunoSEQ multiplex PCR reads with MiXCR, one row per CDR3 protein. The sample yields approximately 200,000 distinct CDR3 sequences, 92% seen once. The clonotype was recovered from a human donor with multiple sclerosis. The sequencing input was CD8+ T cells from PBMCs.

Written as DNA, the CDR3 is TGTGCCAGTAGTATAGTAGCGGGGGGGTCCTACAATGAGCAGTTCTTC. Translation: CASSIVAGGSYNEQFF. This rearrangement joins TRBV19 to TRBJ2-1; 11 nucleotides line up with TRBD2. With V trimmed by 1 base and J by 1 base, 0 bases remained unmatched. Germline CDR1 LNHDA, CDR2 SQIVND (reference sequence). The CDR3 is 16 residues long.